The 7 T cell receptor beta chains in this list originate from one sample, sequenced in a study of shared clonotypes between healthy human individuals. The naive CD8 subset, CD45RO-negative cells positively selected for CCR7, excluded terminally differentiated effector memory CD45RA+ cells. Clones were sequenced by immunoSEQ multiplex PCR, and TCRdb holds only the in-frame ones, with some missing. The repertoire holds 700,000 to 950,000 clones, with 96% as singletons. The sequenced sample consisted of naive CD8+ T cells sorted from blood. The receptor source for this set is a man aged 30-40 years in good health.

Written as DNA, the CDR3 is TGTGCCAGCAGTTTAGGGGGGAGTCTGACTGAAGCTTTCTTT. Its translation is CASSLGGSLTEAFF. The chain uses TRBV27 and TRBJ1-1; a weak D match, TRBD1 (5 bases). This CDR3 has 14 residues. Between the trimmed V and J ends, which lost 2 bases and 5 bases, there was a span of 12 bases. Germline V gene sequence: CDR1 MNHEY, CDR2 SMNVEV (reference sequence).

This clone has just one count. The J gene is TRBJ2-2, the V gene TRBV7-2, with 7 bases lining up with TRBD2. The CDR3 is 15 residues long. Germline loops: CDR1 SGHTA, CDR2 FQGNSA. Unmatched junction bases numbered 5, after V lost 0 bases and J lost 7 bases. In DNA form, the CDR3 reads TGTGCCAGCAGCTTAGCGGGAGGGCCCGGCGGGGAGCTGTTTTTT. Protein product: CASSLAGGPGGELFF.

The V gene is TRBV6-5, the J gene TRBJ2-7; D remains ambiguous. Germline loops: CDR1 MNHEY, CDR2 SVGAGI. Trimming shortened V by 2 bases and J by 4 bases, and 12 bases separated the two germline ends. The CDR3 length is 14 residues. CDR3 amino acids: CASSYAGQNYEQYF. Here the CDR3 DNA reads TGTGCCAGCAGTTACGCCGGGCAGAATTACGAGCAGTACTTC.

This clone was observed once. V usage is TRBV11-2 and J usage is TRBJ2-7; TRBD2 might be the D (5 bases). Germline V lookup: CDR1 SGHAT, CDR2 FQNNGV. The length of the CDR3 is 16 residues. The ends were cut back, 5 bases at V and 6 bases at J, with 23 bases in the middle. DNA of the CDR3: TGTGCCAGCAGCCCAGGACTCGACCTAGCATCGCTCGAGCAGTACTTC. Translated: CASSPGLDLASLEQYF. Drawing the rest from reference TRBV11-2 and TRBJ2-7, the complete variable domain is EAGVAQSPRYKIIEKRQSVAFWCNPISGHATLYWYQQILGQGPKLLIQFQNNGVVDDSQLPKDRFSAERLKGVDSTLKIQPAKLEDSAVYLCASSPGLDLASLEQYFGPGTRLTVT.

Comments on this clone: This CDR3 is also generated by other DNA sequences in the sample. The chain has TRBV18 and TRBJ1-2, with a possible D match to TRBD1 (5 bases). The CDR3 loop spans 12 amino acids. The germline CDR1 and CDR2 sequences are KGHSH and LQKENI. V shed 5 bases and J shed 4 bases, with 8 bases lying between them. The CDR3 DNA follows: TGTGCCAGCTCAGAAGACAGCTATGGCTACACCTTC. Its translation is CASSEDSYGYTF.

Points on this clone: Other DNA sequences in this sample translate to the same CDR3. V usage is TRBV4-3 and J usage is TRBJ2-1; D is ambiguous. CDR1 and CDR2 (germline): LGHNA, YSLEER. The V end lost 0 bases, the J end lost 4 bases, and 1 base lay between the germline ends. The CDR3 is 12 amino acids. The CDR3 nucleotides are TGCGCCAGCAGCCAAGATTACAATGAGCAGTTCTTC. Translating it yields CASSQDYNEQFF.

The CDR3 bases are TGTGCCAGCAGCAAAGGGGGTTGGGACACTGAAGCTTTCTTT. It encodes CASSKGGWDTEAFF. The chain joins TRBV7-2 to TRBJ1-1, with D tentatively TRBD1 (6 bases). The ends were cut back, 5 bases at V and 3 bases at J, with 13 bases in the middle. Germline V gene sequence: CDR1 SGHTA, CDR2 FQGNSA. The CDR3 extends over 14 amino acids. Together with reference TRBV7-2 and TRBJ1-1, the CDR3 gives the full variable domain: GAGVSQSPSNKVTEKGKDVELRCDPISGHTALYWYRQSLGQGLEFLIYFQGNSAPDKSGLPSDRFSAERTGGSVSTLTIQRTQQEDSAVYLCASSKGGWDTEAFFGQGTRLTVV.